Listed below are T cell receptor beta chains from one sample, sequenced in a study of technical replicates of blood from a handful of donors. The repertoire was sequenced with immunoSEQ multiplex PCR; TCRdb's copy has only in-frame clones and lacks some. The data show more than 60,000 clones, about 87% seen once. The specimen sequenced was PBMCs. The receptors originated from a human donor in good health. Some clones in this sample may be carry-over from other donors' samples. CDR3s include the opening cysteine and the closing phenylalanine or tryptophan. A D gene is named only where the DNA matches it firmly. Where a row states a size, it is once, few, many or the class of an expanded clone; other rows omit it.

clone_size d_call j_call v_call cdr3_aa cdr3_nt
. TRBD1 TRBJ1-2 TRBV11-2 CASSSTGGDGYGYTF TGTGCCAGCAGCTCCACAGGGGGCGATGGCTATGGCTACACCTTC
. . TRBJ2-7 TRBV2 CASSEVNLSSYEQYF TGTGCCAGCAGTGAAGTAAACCTTAGCTCCTACGAGCAGTACTTC
once . TRBJ2-1 TRBV6-5 CASSFKGDTNEQFF TGTGCCAGCAGTTTTAAGGGGGATACAAATGAGCAGTTCTTC
. TRBD2 TRBJ2-7 TRBV4-1 CASSQGLAGVSYEQYF TGCGCCAGCAGCCAAGGTCTAGCGGGTGTCTCCTACGAGCAGTACTTC
. . TRBJ2-1 TRBV19 CASSTRRDWNMGEQFF TGTGCCAGTAGTACCCGCCGGGACTGGAATATGGGAGAGCAGTTCTTC
. TRBD2 TRBJ2-1 TRBV7-3 CASSPTSLSYNEQFF TGTGCCAGCAGCCCGACTAGCCTCTCCTACAATGAGCAGTTCTTC
. . TRBJ1-2 TRBV7-2 CASSLGGENYGYTF TGTGCCAGCAGTCTAGGCGGAGAAAACTATGGCTACACCTTC
few TRBD2 TRBJ2-1 TRBV7-9 CASSRAGSRGNEQFF TGTGCCAGCAGCCGAGCGGGGAGCCGGGGCAATGAGCAGTTCTTC
. TRBD2 TRBJ2-1 TRBV6-5 CASSWVAGGSEQFF TGTGCCAGCAGTTGGGTAGCGGGAGGCTCCGAGCAGTTCTTC
. TRBD1 TRBJ2-1 TRBV12-5 CASGRTGSYNEQFF TGTGCTAGTGGACGGACAGGGTCCTACAATGAGCAGTTCTTC
. TRBD1 TRBJ2-2 TRBV9 CASTEGAGNTGELFF TGTGCCAGCACCGAGGGGGCTGGAAACACCGGGGAGCTGTTTTTT
once . TRBJ2-1 TRBV9 CASSVNNGLVDEQFF TGTGCCAGCAGCGTAAACAATGGGCTGGTGGATGAGCAGTTCTTC
. TRBD1 TRBJ1-2 TRBV19 CASSIIGTGGDPRYGYTF TGTGCCAGTAGTATAATTGGGACAGGGGGCGACCCCCGGTATGGCTACACCTTC
. TRBD1 TRBJ2-7 TRBV6-5 CASSYIGTDEQYF TGTGCCAGCAGTTACATCGGGACAGATGAGCAGTACTTC
. . TRBJ2-3 TRBV7-9 CASSLTGTDTQYF TGTGCCAGCAGCTTAACCGGGACAGATACGCAGTATTTT
once . TRBJ1-1 TRBV5-1 CASKMSMDRNTEAFF TGCGCCAGCAAAATGTCAATGGACAGAAACACTGAAGCTTTCTTT
. TRBD1 TRBJ1-3 TRBV11-2 CASSLVGRQGRNTIYF TGTGCCAGCAGCTTAGTGGGAAGACAGGGTAGAAACACCATATATTTT
. . TRBJ1-3 TRBV7-9 CASSSLSSGNTIYF TGTGCCAGCAGCTCTTTATCCTCTGGAAACACCATATATTTT
. TRBD1 TRBJ2-7 TRBV4-2 CASSHGTGISYEQYF TGTGCCAGCAGCCACGGGACAGGTATCTCCTACGAGCAGTACTTC
. . TRBJ1-1 TRBV4-3 CASSQGDRWNTEAFF TGCGCCAGCAGCCAAGGTGACAGATGGAACACTGAAGCTTTCTTT
. . TRBJ2-7 TRBV5-1 CASSLASRVGNEQYF TGCGCCAGCAGCTTGGCCAGCAGGGTTGGAAACGAGCAGTACTTC
. . TRBJ2-7 TRBV4-3 CASSQWRDLSYEQYF TGCGCCAGCAGCCAATGGCGGGACCTCTCCTACGAGCAGTACTTC
. . TRBJ2-1 TRBV29-1 CSVDGGYYNEQFF TGCAGCGTTGACGGCGGTTACTACAATGAGCAGTTCTTC
. TRBD2 TRBJ2-7 TRBV11-2 CASSLLVAGGNEQYF TGTGCCAGCAGCTTATTGGTAGCGGGGGGAAACGAGCAGTACTTC
. TRBD1 TRBJ2-3 TRBV30 CAWSVWAGGSTDTQYF TGTGCCTGGAGTGTATGGGCAGGGGGATCCACAGATACGCAGTATTTT
. TRBD2 TRBJ2-7 TRBV6-5 CASSYVLAGVYEQYF TGTGCCAGCAGTTACGTGCTAGCGGGAGTGTACGAGCAGTACTTC
. TRBD1 TRBJ2-5 TRBV5-1 CASSDGTAFQETQYF TGCGCCAGCAGCGACGGGACAGCTTTCCAAGAGACCCAGTACTTC
. . TRBJ2-1 TRBV5-1 CASSLGVEAYNEQFF TGCGCCAGCAGCTTAGGGGTCGAGGCCTACAATGAGCAGTTCTTC
. . TRBJ2-1 TRBV15 CATSRVLGAPYNEQFF TGTGCCACCAGCAGAGTGCTGGGAGCCCCCTACAATGAGCAGTTCTTC
. TRBD1 TRBJ2-7 TRBV15 CATSLAGTGVDEQYF TGTGCCACCAGCCTTGCGGGGACAGGGGTCGACGAGCAGTACTTC
. TRBD1 TRBJ2-3 TRBV4-3 CASSQGTGITDTQYF TGCGCCAGCAGCCAAGGGACAGGGATCACAGATACGCAGTATTTT
. . TRBJ1-2 TRBV5-6 CASSLAGTNQYYGYTF TGTGCCAGCAGCTTGGCGGGGACAAATCAGTACTATGGCTACACCTTC
. . TRBJ2-1 TRBV27 CASSLLSSGRNNEQFF TGTGCCAGCAGTTTACTTTCCTCTGGGCGAAACAATGAGCAGTTCTTC
. . TRBJ2-7 TRBV9 CASSPEPIDEQYF TGTGCCAGCTCCCCCGAACCTATAGACGAGCAGTACTTC
. TRBD2 TRBJ2-3 TRBV4-3 CASSQVPAGGTTDTQYF TGCGCCAGCAGCCAAGTCCCCGCGGGGGGCACCACAGATACGCAGTATTTT
. . TRBJ2-6 TRBV7-9 CASSLGLVSGANVLTF TGTGCCAGCAGCTTAGGACTGGTTTCTGGGGCCAACGTCCTGACTTTC
. . TRBJ1-5 TRBV7-9 CASSFVSGGSNQPQHF TGTGCCAGCAGCTTCGTTTCGGGGGGCAGCAATCAGCCCCAGCATTTT
once . TRBJ1-5 TRBV27 CASSPTVSNQPQHF TGTGCCAGCAGTCCGACAGTTAGCAATCAGCCCCAGCATTTT